This entry concerns a single TCR beta chain. Its matching antigen is unknown. The entry originates in a study of OX40 agonist ivuxolimab in advanced cancers. Study-level findings and limits: Clonal expansion by week 6 occurred in CD4+ and CD8+ blood T cells (at 0.1 to 3.0 mg/kg).

TCRdb's table, derived via immunoSEQ multiplex PCR, lists solely in-frame clones and lacks some. The repertoire holds 120,000 or so clones, with approximately 89% as singletons. Germline CDR1 SQVTM, CDR2 ANQGSEA. J gave up 6 bases and V 5 bases, and 13 bases lay outside the gene matches. CDR3 length: 16 residues. This clonotype was obtained from an adult with an advanced solid tumor such as melanoma, head and neck, liver or kidney cancer. The gene calls are TRBV29-1 and TRBJ2-2, with 9 bases lining up with TRBD1. Specimen: CD4+ or CD8+ T cells sorted from blood, collected in a trial of the OX40 agonist ivuxolimab. For the CDR3, the DNA is TGCAGCGTTCCGGACAGGGGTTGGGTTTTCGCCGGGGAGCTGTTTTTT. Amino acid sequence: CSVPDRGWVFAGELFF.